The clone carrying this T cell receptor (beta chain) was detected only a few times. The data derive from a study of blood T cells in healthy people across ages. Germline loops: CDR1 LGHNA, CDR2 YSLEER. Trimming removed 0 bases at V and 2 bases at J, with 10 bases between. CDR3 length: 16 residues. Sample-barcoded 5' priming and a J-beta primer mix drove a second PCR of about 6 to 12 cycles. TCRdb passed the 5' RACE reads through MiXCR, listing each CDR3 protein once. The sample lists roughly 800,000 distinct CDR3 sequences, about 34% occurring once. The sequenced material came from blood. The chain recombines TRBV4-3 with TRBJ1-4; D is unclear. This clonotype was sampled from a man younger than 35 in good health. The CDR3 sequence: CASSQDWGGTNEKLFF. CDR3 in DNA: TGCGCCAGCAGCCAAGATTGGGGTGGCACTAATGAAAAACTGTTTTTT.